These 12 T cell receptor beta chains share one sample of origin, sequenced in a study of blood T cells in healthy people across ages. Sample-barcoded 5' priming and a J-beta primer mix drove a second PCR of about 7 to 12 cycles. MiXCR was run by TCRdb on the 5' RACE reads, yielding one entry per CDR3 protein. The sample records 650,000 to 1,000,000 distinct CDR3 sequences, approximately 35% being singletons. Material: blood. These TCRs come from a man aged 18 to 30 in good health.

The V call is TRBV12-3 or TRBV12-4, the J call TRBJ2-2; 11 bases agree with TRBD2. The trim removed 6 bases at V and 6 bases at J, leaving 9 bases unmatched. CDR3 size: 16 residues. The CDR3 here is CASRISGGAGPGELFF. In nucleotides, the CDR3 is TGTGCCAGCAGAATTAGCGGGGGGGCCGGACCCGGGGAGCTGTTTTTT.

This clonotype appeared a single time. DNA of the CDR3: TGTGCCTGGAGACGGGACAGGGCGTACAATGAGCAGTTCTTC. Protein sequence: CAWRRDRAYNEQFF. The chain uses TRBV30 and TRBJ2-1; TRBD1 matches 9 bases. Per germline, CDR1 GTSNPN and CDR2 SVGIG (reference sequence). Losses at the gene ends were 3 bases for V and 4 bases for J; bases not matched to a gene: 4. The CDR3 is 14 residues long. The variable domain in full, with the rest retrieved from reference TRBV30 and TRBJ2-1, is SQTIHQWPATLVQPVGSPLSLECTVEGTSNPNLYWYRQAAGRGLQLLFYSVGIGQISSEVPQNLSASRPQDRQFILSSKKLLLSDSGFYLCAWRRDRAYNEQFFGPGTRLTVL.

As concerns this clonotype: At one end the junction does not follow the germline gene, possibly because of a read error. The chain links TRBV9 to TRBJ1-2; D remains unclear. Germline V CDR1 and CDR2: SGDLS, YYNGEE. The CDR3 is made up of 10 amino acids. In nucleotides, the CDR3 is TGTGCCAGCAGCAACTATGGCCACACCTTC. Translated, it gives CASSNYGHTF.

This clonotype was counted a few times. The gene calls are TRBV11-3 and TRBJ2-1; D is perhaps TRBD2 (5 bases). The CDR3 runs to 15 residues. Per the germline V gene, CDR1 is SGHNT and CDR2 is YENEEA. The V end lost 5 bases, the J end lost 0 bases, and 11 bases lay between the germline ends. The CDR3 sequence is CASSPGGFSYNEQFF. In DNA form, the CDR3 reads TGTGCCAGCAGCCCCGGAGGCTTCTCCTACAATGAGCAGTTCTTC.

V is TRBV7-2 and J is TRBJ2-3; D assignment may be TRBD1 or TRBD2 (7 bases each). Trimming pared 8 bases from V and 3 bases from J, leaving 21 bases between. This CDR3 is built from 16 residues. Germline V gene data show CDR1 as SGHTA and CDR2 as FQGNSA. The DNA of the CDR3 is TGTGCCAGCGGCTCAATAAACAGGGGAGGGACAGATACGCAGTATTTT. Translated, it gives CASGSINRGGTDTQYF.

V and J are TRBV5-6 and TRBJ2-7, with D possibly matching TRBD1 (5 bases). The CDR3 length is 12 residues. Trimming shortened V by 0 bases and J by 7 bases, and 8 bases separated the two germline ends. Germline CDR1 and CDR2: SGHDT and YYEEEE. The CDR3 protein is CASSLAKGEQYF. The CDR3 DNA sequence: TGTGCCAGCAGCTTGGCCAAGGGGGAGCAGTACTTC. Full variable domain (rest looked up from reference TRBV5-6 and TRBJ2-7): DAGVTQSPTHLIKTRGQQVTLRCSPKSGHDTVSWYQQALGQGPQFIFQYYEEEERQRGNFPDRFSGHQFPNYSSELNVNALLLGDSALYLCASSLAKGEQYFGPGTRLTVT.

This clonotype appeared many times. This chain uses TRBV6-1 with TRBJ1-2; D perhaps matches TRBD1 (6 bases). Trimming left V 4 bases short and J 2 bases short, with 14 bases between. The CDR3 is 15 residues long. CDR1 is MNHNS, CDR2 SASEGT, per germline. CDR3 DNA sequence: TGTGCCAGCAGTGCGGGGTCAGGGGCGAACTATGGCTACACCTTC. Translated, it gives CASSAGSGANYGYTF.

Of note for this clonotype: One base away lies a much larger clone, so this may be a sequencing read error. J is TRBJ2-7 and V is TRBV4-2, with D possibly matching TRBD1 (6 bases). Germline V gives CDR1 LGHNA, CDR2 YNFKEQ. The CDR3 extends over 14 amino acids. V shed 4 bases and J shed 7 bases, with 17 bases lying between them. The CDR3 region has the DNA TGTGCCAGCAGCCGCATACAGGGCTTTGAAGAGCAGTACTTC. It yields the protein CASSRIQGFEEQYF.

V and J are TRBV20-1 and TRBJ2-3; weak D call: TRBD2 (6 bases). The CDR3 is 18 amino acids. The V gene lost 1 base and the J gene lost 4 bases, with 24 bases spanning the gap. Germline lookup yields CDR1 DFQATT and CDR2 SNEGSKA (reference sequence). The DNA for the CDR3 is TGCAGTGCTAGAGGATTGGGCAGGGAGGTAATAAGTGCAGATACGCAGTATTTT. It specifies CSARGLGREVISADTQYF.

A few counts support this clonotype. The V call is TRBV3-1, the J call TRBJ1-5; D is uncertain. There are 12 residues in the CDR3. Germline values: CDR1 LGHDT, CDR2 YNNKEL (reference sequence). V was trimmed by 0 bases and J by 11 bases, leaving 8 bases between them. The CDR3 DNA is TGTGCCAGCAGCCAAGATTGGGGAGCCCAGCATTTT. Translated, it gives CASSQDWGAQHF.

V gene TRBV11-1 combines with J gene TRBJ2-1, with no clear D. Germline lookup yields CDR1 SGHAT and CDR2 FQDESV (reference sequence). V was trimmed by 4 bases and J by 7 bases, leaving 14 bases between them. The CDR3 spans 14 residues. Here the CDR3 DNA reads TGTGCCAGCAGCTCGCCCCCGGGCCGGAATGAGCAGTTCTTC. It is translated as CASSSPPGRNEQFF.

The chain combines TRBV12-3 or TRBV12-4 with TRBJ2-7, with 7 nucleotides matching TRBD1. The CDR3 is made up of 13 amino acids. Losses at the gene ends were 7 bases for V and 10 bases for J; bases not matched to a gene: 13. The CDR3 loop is CASTLGPEGAQYF. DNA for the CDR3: TGTGCCAGCACCTTGGGCCCCGAGGGGGCCCAGTACTTC.